This T cell receptor (beta chain) was sequenced in a study of blood T cell repertoires in COVID-19. The assay was immunoSEQ multiplex PCR, and TCRdb's table has in-frame clones only and misses some. The data hold 310,000 or so clones, with approximately 86% observed a single time. The CDR3 sequence is 14 residues long. Losses at the gene ends were 8 bases for V and 6 bases for J; bases not matched to a gene: 11. Germline assignment: CDR1 MDHEN and CDR2 SYDVKM. The chain links TRBV28 to TRBJ1-2, with 8 bases identical to TRBD1. The receptor was derived from a woman under 30 who had recovered from COVID-19. The sequencing sample was made of PBMCs or T cells enriched from blood (not recorded which). The CDR3 loop is CASSIQGVVDGYTF. The CDR3 DNA reads TGTGCCAGCTCAATACAGGGGGTAGTTGATGGCTACACCTTC.